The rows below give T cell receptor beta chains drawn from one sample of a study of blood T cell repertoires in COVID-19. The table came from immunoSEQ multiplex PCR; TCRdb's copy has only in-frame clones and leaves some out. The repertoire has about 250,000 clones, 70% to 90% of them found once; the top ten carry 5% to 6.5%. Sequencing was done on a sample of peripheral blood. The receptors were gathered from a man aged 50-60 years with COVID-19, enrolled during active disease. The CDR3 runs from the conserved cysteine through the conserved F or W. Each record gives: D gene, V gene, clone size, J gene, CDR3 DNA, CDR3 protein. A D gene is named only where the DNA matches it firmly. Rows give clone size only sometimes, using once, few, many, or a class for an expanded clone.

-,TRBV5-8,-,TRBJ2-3,TGTGCCAGCAGCCCCCTAACGGGGTTAAGCACAGATACGCAGTATTTT,CASSPLTGLSTDTQYF
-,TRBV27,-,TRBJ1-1,TGTGCCAACCGTCCTGTGACAAACACTGAAGCTTTCTTT,CANRPVTNTEAFF
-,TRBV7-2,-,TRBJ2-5,TGTGCCAGCAGCTTAGCGGGGGCCGGGGAGACCCAGTACTTC,CASSLAGAGETQYF
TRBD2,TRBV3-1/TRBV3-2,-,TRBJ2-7,TGTGCCAGCAGCCAAGATTGGCGGCTAGCGGGGGGCTCTACCTACGAGCAGTACTTC,CASSQDWRLAGGSTYEQYF
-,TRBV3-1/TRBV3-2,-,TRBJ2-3,TGTGCCAGCAGCCAAGGTGGGGCCCGCACAGATACGCAGTATTTT,CASSQGGARTDTQYF
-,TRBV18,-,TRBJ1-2,TGTGCCAGCTCACCGACGCGCGACGGTCCAGGAGGCTACACCTTC,CASSPTRDGPGGYTF
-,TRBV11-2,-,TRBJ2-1,TGTGCCAGCAGCTTAGGGCCGGAGGCGATGGGTGAGCAGTTCTTC,CASSLGPEAMGEQFF
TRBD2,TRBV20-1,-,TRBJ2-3,TGCAGTGCGAGTGCCGGAGGACTAGCGGGGGGTACAGATACGCAGTATTTT,CSASAGGLAGGTDTQYF
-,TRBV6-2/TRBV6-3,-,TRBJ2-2,TGTGCCAGCAGTTACCGACTATACACCGGGGAGCTGTTTTTT,CASSYRLYTGELFF
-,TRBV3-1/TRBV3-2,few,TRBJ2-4,TGTGCCAGCAGCCAAGGTAGCCGCCCGGGGATTCAGTACTTC,CASSQGSRPGIQYF
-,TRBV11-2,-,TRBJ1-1,TGTGCCAGCAGCCAACCTGACATAAACACTGAAGCTTTCTTT,CASSQPDINTEAFF
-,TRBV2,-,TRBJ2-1,TGTGCCAGCAGTACGGACAGAAACAATGAGCAGTTCTTC,CASSTDRNNEQFF
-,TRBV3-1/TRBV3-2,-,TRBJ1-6,TGTGCCAGCAGCCCACCAGGGAATCCCTATAATTCACCCCTCCACTTT,CASSPPGNPYNSPLHF
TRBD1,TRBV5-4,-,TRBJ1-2,TGTGCCAGCAGCCCTTCCGGGACAGGGAACTATGGCTACACCTTC,CASSPSGTGNYGYTF
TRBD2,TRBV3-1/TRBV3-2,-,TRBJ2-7,TGTGCCAGCAGCCAAAAGCGGGGGGCGGGCTACGAGCAGTACTTC,CASSQKRGAGYEQYF
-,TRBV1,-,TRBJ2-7,TGCACCAGCAGCCCCCTGTACGAGCAGTACTTC,CTSSPLYEQYF
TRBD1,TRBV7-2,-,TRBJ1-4,TGTGCCAGCAGCTTAGCGAGGACAGGAACTAATGAAAAACTGTTTTTT,CASSLARTGTNEKLFF
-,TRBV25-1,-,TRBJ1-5,TGTGCCAGCAGTGAACAGAATCAGCCCCAGCATTTT,CASSEQNQPQHF
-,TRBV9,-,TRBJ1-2,TGTGCCAGCAGACAGTACGGCGGGTCCGAAACTAACTATGGCTACACCTTC,CASRQYGGSETNYGYTF
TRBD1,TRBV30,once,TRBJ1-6,TGTGCCTGGAGTGTGCGACAGGGGGCCTATAATTCACCCCTCCACTTT,CAWSVRQGAYNSPLHF
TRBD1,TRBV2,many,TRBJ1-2,TGTGCCAGCAGTGAAGATTGGGACAGGAATGGTTATGGCTACACCTTC,CASSEDWDRNGYGYTF
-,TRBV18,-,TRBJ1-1,TGTGCCAGCTCACCAGCCACGAGGAACACTGAAGCTTTCTTT,CASSPATRNTEAFF
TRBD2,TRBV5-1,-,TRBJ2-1,TGCGCCAGCAGCAATCTAGCGGGGGGCGGGTACAATGAGCAGTTCTTC,CASSNLAGGGYNEQFF
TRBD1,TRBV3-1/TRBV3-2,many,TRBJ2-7,TGTGCCAGCAGCCAAGAAAACCAGGGGGACCCCACGCAGTACTTC,CASSQENQGDPTQYF
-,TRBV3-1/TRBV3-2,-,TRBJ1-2,TGTGCCAGCAGCCAACCCTTTAGGGGTGTTTACGCCGCCGGCTACACCTTC,CASSQPFRGVYAAGYTF
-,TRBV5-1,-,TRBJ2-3,TGCGCCAGCAGCTTGGGCGGGGCGGGCGACACAGATACGCAGTATTTT,CASSLGGAGDTDTQYF
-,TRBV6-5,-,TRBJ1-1,TGTGCCAGCAGTTATCGGGAGGGCACTGAAGCTTTCTTT,CASSYREGTEAFF
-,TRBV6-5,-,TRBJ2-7,TGTGCCAGCAGACCCGGACAGTCCTACGAGCAGTACTTC,CASRPGQSYEQYF
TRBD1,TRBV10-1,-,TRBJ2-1,TGCGCCACCACAGAGACAGGGGGACTCTACAATGAGCAGTTCTTC,CATTETGGLYNEQFF